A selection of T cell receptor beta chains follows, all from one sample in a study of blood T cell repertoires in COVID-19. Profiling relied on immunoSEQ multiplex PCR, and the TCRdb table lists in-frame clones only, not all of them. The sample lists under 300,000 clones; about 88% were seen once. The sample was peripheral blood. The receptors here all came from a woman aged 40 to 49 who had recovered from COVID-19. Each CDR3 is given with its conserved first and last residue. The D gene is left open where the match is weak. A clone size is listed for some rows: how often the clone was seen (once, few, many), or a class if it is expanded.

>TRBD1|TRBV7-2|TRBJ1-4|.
CASSPTGETNEKLFF
TGTGCCAGCAGCCCGACAGGGGAAACTAATGAAAAACTGTTTTTT
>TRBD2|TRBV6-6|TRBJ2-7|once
CASSFVGGDIYEQYF
TGTGCCAGCAGTTTTGTTGGGGGGGATATCTACGAGCAGTACTTC
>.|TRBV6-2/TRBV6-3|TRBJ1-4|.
CASSPHSEGVKLFF
TGTGCCAGCAGTCCCCACTCAGAGGGGGTTAAACTGTTTTTT
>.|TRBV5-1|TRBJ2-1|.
CASSLAGGTSYNEQFF
TGCGCCAGCAGCTTGGCCGGGGGAACCTCCTACAATGAGCAGTTCTTC
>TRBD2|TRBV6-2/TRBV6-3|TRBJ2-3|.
CASSYSTSIDTQYF
TGTGCCAGCAGTTACTCGACTAGCATCGATACGCAGTATTTT
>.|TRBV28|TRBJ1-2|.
CASSLGGVYGYTF
TGTGCCAGCAGTTTGGGGGGGGTTTATGGCTACACCTTC
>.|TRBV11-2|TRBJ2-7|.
CASSLRREFNEQYF
TGTGCCAGCAGCTTGCGGAGGGAGTTCAACGAGCAGTACTTC
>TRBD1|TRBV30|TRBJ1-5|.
CAWRAPGQGNQPQHF
TGTGCCTGGAGAGCTCCGGGACAGGGCAATCAGCCCCAGCATTTT
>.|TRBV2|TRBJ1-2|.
CASSGRGGYTF
TGTGCCAGCTCTGGGAGGGGAGGCTACACCTTC
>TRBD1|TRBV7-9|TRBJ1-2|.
CASSLAAGGKFGYTF
TGTGCCAGCAGCTTAGCGGCAGGGGGGAAATTTGGCTACACCTTC
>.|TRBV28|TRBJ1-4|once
CASSLMARRGEKLFF
TGTGCCAGCAGTTTAATGGCGAGGAGAGGTGAAAAACTGTTTTTT
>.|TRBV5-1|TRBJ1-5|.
CASSLGGGNQPQHF
TGCGCCAGCAGCTTGGGGGGGGGCAATCAGCCCCAGCATTTT
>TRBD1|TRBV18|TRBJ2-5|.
CASSPPRTGAETQYF
TGTGCCAGCTCACCACCGAGGACAGGGGCGGAGACCCAGTACTTC
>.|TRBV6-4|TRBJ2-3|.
CASSDSNTDTQYF
TGTGCCAGCAGTGACTCCAACACAGATACGCAGTATTTT
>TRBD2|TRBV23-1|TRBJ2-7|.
CASSQLWTSGALGGYEQYF
TGCGCCAGCAGTCAACTTTGGACTAGCGGGGCCCTAGGGGGGTACGAGCAGTACTTC
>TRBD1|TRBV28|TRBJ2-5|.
CASTPAGTGDEETQYF
TGTGCCAGCACCCCGGCCGGGACAGGGGATGAAGAGACCCAGTACTTC
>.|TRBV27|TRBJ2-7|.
CASSSFQGEQYF
TGTGCCAGCAGTTCCTTCCAGGGAGAGCAGTACTTC
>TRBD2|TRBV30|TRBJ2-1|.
CAGSRDYPTNEQFF
TGTGCCGGGTCCCGGGACTACCCTACGAATGAGCAGTTCTTC
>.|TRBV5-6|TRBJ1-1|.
CASSLVDTEAFF
TGTGCCAGCAGCTTGGTAGACACTGAAGCTTTCTTT
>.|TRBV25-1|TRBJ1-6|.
CASSDLGDYNSPLHF
TGTGCCAGCAGTGATCTAGGGGATTATAATTCACCCCTCCACTTT
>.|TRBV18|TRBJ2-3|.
CASSPNRVTDTQYF
TGTGCCAGCTCACCAAACAGGGTCACAGATACGCAGTATTTT
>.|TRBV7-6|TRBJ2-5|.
CASSLGGRRQETQYF
TGTGCCAGCAGCTTAGGGGGGCGGCGGCAAGAGACCCAGTACTTC
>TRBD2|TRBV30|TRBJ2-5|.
CAWGEGSYVQETQYF
TGTGCCTGGGGGGAGGGCTCGTACGTCCAAGAGACCCAGTACTTC
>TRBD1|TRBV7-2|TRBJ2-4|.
CASSLAWDSLAKNIQYF
TGTGCCAGCAGCTTAGCGTGGGACAGCTTAGCCAAAAACATTCAGTACTTC
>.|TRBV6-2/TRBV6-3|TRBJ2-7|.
CASSYRSDSYYEQYF
TGTGCCAGCAGTTACAGGTCGGACAGCTATTACGAGCAGTACTTC
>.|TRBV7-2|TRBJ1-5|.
CASSLLVQDNQPQHF
TGTGCCAGCAGCTTATTAGTACAGGACAATCAGCCCCAGCATTTT
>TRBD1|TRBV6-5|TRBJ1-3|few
CASSRDRGSGNTIYF
TGTGCCAGCAGCCGAGACAGGGGGTCTGGAAACACCATATATTTT
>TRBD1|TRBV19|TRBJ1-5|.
CASTITTGNSNQPQHF
TGTGCCAGTACTATCACGACAGGGAATAGCAATCAGCCCCAGCATTTT
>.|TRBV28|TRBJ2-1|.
CASNQNRGGSYNEQFF
TGTGCCAGCAACCAGAACAGGGGGGGATCCTACAATGAGCAGTTCTTC
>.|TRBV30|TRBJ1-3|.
CAWSVLARSYSGNTIYF
TGTGCCTGGAGTGTACTTGCTAGGTCGTACTCTGGAAACACCATATATTTT
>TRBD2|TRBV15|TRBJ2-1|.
CATSRGLAPYNEQFF
TGTGCCACCAGCAGAGGACTAGCCCCCTACAATGAGCAGTTCTTC
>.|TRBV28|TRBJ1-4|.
CASSQIPLIQGRDKKLFF
TGTGCCAGCAGTCAGATCCCCTTGATACAGGGTCGAGACAAAAAACTGTTTTTT
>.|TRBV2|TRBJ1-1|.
CASRTTVNTEAFF
TGTGCCAGCAGGACGACAGTGAACACTGAAGCTTTCTTT
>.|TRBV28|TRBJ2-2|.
CASSFGGGAGGELFF
TGTGCCAGCAGTTTCGGAGGGGGCGCAGGCGGGGAGCTGTTTTTT
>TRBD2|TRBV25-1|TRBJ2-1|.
CASSETSGLAVNEQFF
TGTGCCAGCAGTGAGACCTCGGGACTAGCCGTCAATGAGCAGTTCTTC
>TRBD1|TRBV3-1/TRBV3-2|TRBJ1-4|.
CATGTGFNEKLFF
TGTGCCACAGGGACAGGGTTCAATGAAAAACTGTTTTTT
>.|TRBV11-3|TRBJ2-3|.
CASSWGGSTDTQYF
TGTGCCAGCAGCTGGGGGGGCTCGACAGATACGCAGTATTTT
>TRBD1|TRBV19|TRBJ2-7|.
CASSNRGWSYEQYF
TGTGCCAGTAGTAACAGGGGGTGGTCCTACGAGCAGTACTTC